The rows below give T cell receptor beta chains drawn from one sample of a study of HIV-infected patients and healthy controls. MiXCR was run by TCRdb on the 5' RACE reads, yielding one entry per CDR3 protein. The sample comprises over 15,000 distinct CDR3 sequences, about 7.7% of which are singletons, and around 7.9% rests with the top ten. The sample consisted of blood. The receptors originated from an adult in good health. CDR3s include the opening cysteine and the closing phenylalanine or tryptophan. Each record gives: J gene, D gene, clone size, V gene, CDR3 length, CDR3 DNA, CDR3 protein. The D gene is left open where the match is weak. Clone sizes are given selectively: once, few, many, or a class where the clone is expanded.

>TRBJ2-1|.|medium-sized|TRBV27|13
TGTGCCAGCAGTTTTTCTGACGGTAATGAGCAGTTCTTC
CASSFSDGNEQFF
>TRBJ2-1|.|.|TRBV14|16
TGTGCCAGCAGCCAAGATCGGACCAAGGGGTTTAATGAGCAGTTCTTC
CASSQDRTKGFNEQFF
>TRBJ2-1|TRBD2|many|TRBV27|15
TGTGCCAGCAGTCCGAAGGCGGGACTAGCGGATGAGCAGTTCTTC
CASSPKAGLADEQFF
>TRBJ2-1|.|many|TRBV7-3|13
TGTGCCAGCAGCTTTGTAGCGGACAATGAGCAGTTCTTC
CASSFVADNEQFF
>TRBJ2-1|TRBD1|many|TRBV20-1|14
TGCAGTGCTAGAGAGATGGACAGGGCCATTGAGCAGTTCTTC
CSAREMDRAIEQFF
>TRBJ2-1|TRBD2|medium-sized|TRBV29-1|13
TGCAGCGCCTTCAACTATCGGGAGGGTGAGCAGTTCTTC
CSAFNYREGEQFF
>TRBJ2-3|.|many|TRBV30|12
TGTGCCTGGAGTGTAGGTTCTAGCCCCAGGTATTTT
CAWSVGSSPRYF
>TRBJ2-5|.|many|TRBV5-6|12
TGTGCCAGCAGCTTCGGCCCCCAGGCCCAGTACTTC
CASSFGPQAQYF
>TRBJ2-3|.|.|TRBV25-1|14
TGTGCCAGCAGTTGGGGGCCCAGCACAGATACGCAGTATTTT
CASSWGPSTDTQYF
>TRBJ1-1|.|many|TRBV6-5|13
TGTGCCAGCAGACCACAAGGGAACACTGAAGCTTTCTTT
CASRPQGNTEAFF
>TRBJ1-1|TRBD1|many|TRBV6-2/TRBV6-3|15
TGTGCCAGCAGTTACGAGGGGACAGGGGCATATGAAGCTTTCTTT
CASSYEGTGAYEAFF
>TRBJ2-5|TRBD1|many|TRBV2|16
TGTGCCAGCAGTGAGAAACAGGGGGCTGGGGAAGAGACCCAGTACTTC
CASSEKQGAGEETQYF
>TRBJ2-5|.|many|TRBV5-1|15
TGCGCCAGCAGCTTGGAGGCTCGATTAGGGGAGACCCAGTACTTC
CASSLEARLGETQYF
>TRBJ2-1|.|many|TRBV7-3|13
TGTGCCAGCAGCCCGGGACCTGCCAGTGAGCAGTTCTTC
CASSPGPASEQFF
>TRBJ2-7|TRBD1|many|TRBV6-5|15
TGTGCCAGCAGTCGAACGGGACAGGGGGCCTACGAGCAGTACTTC
CASSRTGQGAYEQYF
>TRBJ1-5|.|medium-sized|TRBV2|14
TGTGCCAGCAGATTAGGAGGGGGGCATCAGCCCCAGCATTTT
CASRLGGGHQPQHF
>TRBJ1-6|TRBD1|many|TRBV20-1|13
TGCAGTGCTTTTTATTCAGGGGGATCACCCCTCCACTTT
CSAFYSGGSPLHF
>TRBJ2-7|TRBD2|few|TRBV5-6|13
TGTGCCAGCAGCTTGTGGACTAGCTACGAGCAGTACTTC
CASSLWTSYEQYF
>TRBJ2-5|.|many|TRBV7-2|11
TGTGCCAGCAGCTTTTATGAGACCCAGTACTTC
CASSFYETQYF
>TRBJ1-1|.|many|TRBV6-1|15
TGTGCCAGCAGTGAATTCGGGCACTTAAACACTGAAGCTTTCTTT
CASSEFGHLNTEAFF
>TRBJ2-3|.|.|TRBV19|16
TGTGCCAGTAGTAATGGACAGACGACTAGCACAGATACGCAGTATTTT
CASSNGQTTSTDTQYF
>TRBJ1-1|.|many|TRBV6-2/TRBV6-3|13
TGTGCCAGCAGTCCACGGGGGAACACTGAAGCTTTCTTT
CASSPRGNTEAFF
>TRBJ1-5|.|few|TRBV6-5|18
TGTGCCAGCAGTAAAGACTACCAGGGGCTTTCAGGCAATCAGCCCCAGCATTTT
CASSKDYQGLSGNQPQHF
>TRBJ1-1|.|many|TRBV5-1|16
TGCGCCAGCAGCTTTATCGGGAGTGGGCTGAACACTGAAGCTTTCTTT
CASSFIGSGLNTEAFF
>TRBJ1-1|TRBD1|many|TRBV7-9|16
TGTGCCAGCAGCTTAGGGCCCGACAGGGCGAACACTGAAGCTTTCTTT
CASSLGPDRANTEAFF
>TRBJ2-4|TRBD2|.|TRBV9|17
TGTGCCAGCAGCGTAGAAAGCCTAGCGGGAGCCAAAAACATTCAGTACTTC
CASSVESLAGAKNIQYF
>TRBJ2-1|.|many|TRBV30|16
TGTGCCTGGAGTAGGGACAAAGCGGGGTCTTACAATGAGCAGTTCTTC
CAWSRDKAGSYNEQFF
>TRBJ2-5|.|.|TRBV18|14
TGTGCCAGCTCACCGAGCACAGGAAGGTGGACCCAGTACTTC
CASSPSTGRWTQYF
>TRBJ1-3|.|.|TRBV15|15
TGTGCCACCAGCAGAGAACAGGGTTTTGGAAACACCATATATTTT
CATSREQGFGNTIYF
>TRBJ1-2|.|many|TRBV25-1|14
TGTGCCAGCAGTGAATTAACGGCGGATGGGGGCTACACCTTC
CASSELTADGGYTF
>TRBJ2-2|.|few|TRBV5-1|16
TGCGCCAGCAGCTTACGGGGCCAGCGGAGCACCGGGGAGCTGTTTTTT
CASSLRGQRSTGELFF
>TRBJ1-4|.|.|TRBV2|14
TGTGCCAGCAGTGACCACAGAACTAATGAAAAACTGTTTTTT
CASSDHRTNEKLFF
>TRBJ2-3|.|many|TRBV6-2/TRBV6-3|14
TGTGCCAGCAGTCCCCGGCTGGAAGGGGATACGCAGTATTTT
CASSPRLEGDTQYF
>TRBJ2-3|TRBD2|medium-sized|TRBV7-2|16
TGTGCCAGCAGCTTCCTAGCGGGAGGGTCATCAGATACGCAGTATTTT
CASSFLAGGSSDTQYF
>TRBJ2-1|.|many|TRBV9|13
TGTGCCAGCAGCGTATATTACGGGAATGAGCAGTTCTTC
CASSVYYGNEQFF
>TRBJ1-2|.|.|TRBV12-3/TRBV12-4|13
TGTGCCAGCAGACTCGGGGGTGGGTCTGGCTACACCTTC
CASRLGGGSGYTF
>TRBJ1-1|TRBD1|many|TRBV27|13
TGTGCCAGCAGTAAGGGGGCGCTTACTGAAGCTTTCTTT
CASSKGALTEAFF
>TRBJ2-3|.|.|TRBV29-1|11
TGCAGCCCAAGATGGGCAGATACGCAGTATTTT
CSPRWADTQYF
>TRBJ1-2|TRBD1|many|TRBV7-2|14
TGTGCCAGCAGCCCACAGGGGGAAGGAAAGGGCTACACCTTC
CASSPQGEGKGYTF
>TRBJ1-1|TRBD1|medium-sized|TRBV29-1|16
TGCAGCGTTGAATTGGGACAGATAGGGTCGAACACTGAAGCTTTCTTT
CSVELGQIGSNTEAFF
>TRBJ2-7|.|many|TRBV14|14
TGTGCCAGCAGCCAAGGTCAGGGATGGTACGAGCAGTACTTC
CASSQGQGWYEQYF
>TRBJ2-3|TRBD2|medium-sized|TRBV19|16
TGTGCCAGTATTCCTACTAGCGGGGGACGAACAGATACGCAGTATTTT
CASIPTSGGRTDTQYF
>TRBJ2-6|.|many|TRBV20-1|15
TGCAGTGCTAGGGACAGTCACTCTGGGGCCAACGTCCTGACTTTC
CSARDSHSGANVLTF
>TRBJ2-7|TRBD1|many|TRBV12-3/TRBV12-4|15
TGTGCCACCTCAGTTTCGTGGACAGGGGAGGCCGAGCAGTACTTC
CATSVSWTGEAEQYF
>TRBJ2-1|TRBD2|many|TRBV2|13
TGTGCCAGTAGCGGGGGGGCTTACAATGAGCAGTTCTTC
CASSGGAYNEQFF
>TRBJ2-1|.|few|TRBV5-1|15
TGCGCCAGCAGCCCGGGCCTGGGCTCCTACAATGAGCAGTTCTTC
CASSPGLGSYNEQFF
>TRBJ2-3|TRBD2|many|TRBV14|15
TGTGCCAGCAGCCAATTCGGGGGGAGCACAGATACGCAGTATTTT
CASSQFGGSTDTQYF